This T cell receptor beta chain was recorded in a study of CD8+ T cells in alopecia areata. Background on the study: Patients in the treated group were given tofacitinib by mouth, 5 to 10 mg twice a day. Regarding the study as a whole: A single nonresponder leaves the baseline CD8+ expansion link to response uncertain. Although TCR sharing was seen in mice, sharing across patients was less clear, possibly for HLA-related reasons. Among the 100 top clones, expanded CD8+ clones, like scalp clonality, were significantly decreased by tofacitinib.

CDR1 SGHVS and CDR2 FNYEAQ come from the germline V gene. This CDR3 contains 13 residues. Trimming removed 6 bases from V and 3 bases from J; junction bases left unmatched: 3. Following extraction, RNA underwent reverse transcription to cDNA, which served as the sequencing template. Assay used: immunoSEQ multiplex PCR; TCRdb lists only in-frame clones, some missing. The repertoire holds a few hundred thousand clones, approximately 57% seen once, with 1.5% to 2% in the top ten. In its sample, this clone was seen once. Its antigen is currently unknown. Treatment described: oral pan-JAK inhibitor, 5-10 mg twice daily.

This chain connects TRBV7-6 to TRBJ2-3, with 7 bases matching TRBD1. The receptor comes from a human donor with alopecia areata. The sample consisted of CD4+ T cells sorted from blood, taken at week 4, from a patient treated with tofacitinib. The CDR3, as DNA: TGTGCCAGCAGACTACAGGGGACAGATACGCAGTATTTT. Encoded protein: CASRLQGTDTQYF.